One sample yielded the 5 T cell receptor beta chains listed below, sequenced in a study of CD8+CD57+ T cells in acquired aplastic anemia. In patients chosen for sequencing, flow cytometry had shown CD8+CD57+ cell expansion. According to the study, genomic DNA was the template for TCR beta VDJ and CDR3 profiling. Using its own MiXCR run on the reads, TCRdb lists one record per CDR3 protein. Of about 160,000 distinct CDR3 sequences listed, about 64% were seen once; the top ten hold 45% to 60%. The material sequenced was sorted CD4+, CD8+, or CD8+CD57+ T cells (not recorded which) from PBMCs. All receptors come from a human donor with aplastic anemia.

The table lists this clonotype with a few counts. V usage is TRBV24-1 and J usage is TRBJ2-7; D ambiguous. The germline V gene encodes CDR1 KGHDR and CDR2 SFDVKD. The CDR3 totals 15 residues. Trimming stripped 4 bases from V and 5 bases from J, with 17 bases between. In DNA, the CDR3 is TGTGCCACCAGTGAACCGCGCCCAGAGTCCGACGAGCAGTACTTC. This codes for CATSEPRPESDEQYF.

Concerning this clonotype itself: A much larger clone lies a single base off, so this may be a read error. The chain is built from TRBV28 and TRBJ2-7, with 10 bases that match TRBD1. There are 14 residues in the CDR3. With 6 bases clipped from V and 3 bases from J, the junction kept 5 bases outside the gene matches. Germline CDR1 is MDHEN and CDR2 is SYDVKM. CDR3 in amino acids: CASRWDRGFYEQYV. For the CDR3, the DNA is TGTGCCAGCAGGTGGGACAGGGGTTTCTACGAGCAGTACGTC.

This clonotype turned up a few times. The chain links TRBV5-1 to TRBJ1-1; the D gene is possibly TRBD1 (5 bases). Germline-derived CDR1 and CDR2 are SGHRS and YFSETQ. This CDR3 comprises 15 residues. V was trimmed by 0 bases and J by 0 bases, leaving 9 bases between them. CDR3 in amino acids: CASSLAVTVNTEAFF. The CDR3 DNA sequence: TGCGCCAGCAGCTTGGCCGTGACAGTGAACACTGAAGCTTTCTTT.

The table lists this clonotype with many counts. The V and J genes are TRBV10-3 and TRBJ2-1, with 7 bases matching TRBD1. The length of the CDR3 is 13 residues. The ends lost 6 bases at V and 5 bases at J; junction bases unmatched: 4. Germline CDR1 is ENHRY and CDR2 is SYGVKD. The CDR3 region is CAIRTGTDNEQFF. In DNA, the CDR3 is TGTGCCATCAGAACCGGGACAGACAATGAGCAGTTCTTC.

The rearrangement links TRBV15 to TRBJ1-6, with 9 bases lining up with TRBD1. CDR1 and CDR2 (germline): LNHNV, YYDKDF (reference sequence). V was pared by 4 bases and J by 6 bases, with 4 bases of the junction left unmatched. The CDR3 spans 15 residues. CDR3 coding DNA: TGTGCCACCAGCAATGGGGACAGGGCTAATTCACCCCTCCACTTT. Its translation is CATSNGDRANSPLHF.